These 23 T cell receptor beta chains came from one sample sequenced in a study of blood T cell repertoires in COVID-19. TCRdb's copy holds only in-frame clones and misses some; the assay was immunoSEQ multiplex PCR. Seen here are fewer than 80,000 clones, around 84% observed once, and the top ten hold 9% to 10%. Material for sequencing was peripheral blood. The origin of the receptors is a woman older than 75 with acute or convalescent COVID-19.

The chain has TRBV10-3 and TRBJ2-1, with D possibly being TRBD1 (6 bases). Germline CDR1 reads ENHRY; CDR2 reads SYGVKD. The V and J ends lost 0 bases and 3 bases respectively, with 9 bases between them. There are 15 residues in the CDR3. The CDR3, as DNA: TGTGCCATCAGTGAGTCTGCAGGGGACTACAATGAGCAGTTCTTC. Translation: CAISESAGDYNEQFF.

This clone has a single count. The chain couples TRBV6-5 to TRBJ2-3; 7 bases fit TRBD2. V was pared by 9 bases and J by 7 bases, with 13 bases of the junction left unmatched. The CDR3 has 14 residues. Looked up from germline, CDR1 is MNHEY and CDR2 is SVGAGI. This CDR3 is CASASGRAHYTQYF. The CDR3 DNA sequence: TGTGCCAGTGCCTCAGGGAGGGCACACTATACGCAGTATTTT.

V usage is TRBV7-6 and J usage is TRBJ1-2, with 11 nucleotides matching TRBD1. The trim removed 1 base at V and 6 bases at J, leaving 4 bases unmatched. This CDR3 has 15 amino acids. CDR1 and CDR2 from the germline V gene are SGHVS and FNYEAQ. The CDR3 DNA follows: TGTGCCAGCAGCTTAGGGACAGGGGGCAAGAATGGCTACACCTTC. It is translated as CASSLGTGGKNGYTF.

In this sample, this clone turned up a few times. The rearrangement uses TRBV5-4 and TRBJ2-2; possibly TRBD2 for D (6 bases). The germline V and J ends were trimmed by 1 base and 2 bases, with 9 bases remaining between them. Germline CDR1 is SGHNT and CDR2 is YYREEE (reference sequence). This CDR3 has 15 residues. The CDR3 nucleotides read TGTGCCAGCAGCTTGCGGGGGATAAACACCGGGGAGCTGTTTTTT. This codes for CASSLRGINTGELFF.

The V call is TRBV6-5, the J call TRBJ2-7; no definite D call. Germline CDR1 is MNHEY and CDR2 is SVGAGI. The CDR3 runs to 11 residues. With 6 bases removed from V and 7 bases from J, the gap between germline ends came to 10 bases. The CDR3 protein is CASREYEEQYF. In DNA, the CDR3 is TGTGCCAGCAGGGAGTACGAGGAGCAGTACTTC.

J is TRBJ2-2 and V is TRBV9, with a tentative D call TRBD1 (6 bases). V dropped 3 bases and J dropped 0 bases, with 15 bases sitting between them. CDR1 and CDR2 from the germline V gene are SGDLS and YYNGEE. The CDR3 is made up of 17 amino acids. The CDR3 region is CASSAVLGAANTGELFF. The CDR3 nucleotides read TGTGCCAGCAGCGCGGTTTTGGGGGCAGCGAACACCGGGGAGCTGTTTTTT. The whole variable domain, remainder taken from reference TRBV9 and TRBJ2-2, is DSGVTQTPKHLITATGQRVTLRCSPRSGDLSVYWYQQSLDQGLQFLIQYYNGEERAKGNILERFSAQQFPDLHSELNLSSLELGDSALYFCASSAVLGAANTGELFFGEGSRLTVL.

CDR3 in DNA: TGTGCCAGCAGGGACAGCCTCTATGGCTACACCTTC. Translated: CASRDSLYGYTF. The chain combines TRBV27 with TRBJ1-2; tentatively, D is TRBD1 (6 bases). Germline V gene lookup returns CDR1 MNHEY and CDR2 SMNVEV (reference sequence). The length of the CDR3 is 12 residues. V gave up 6 bases and J gave up 4 bases, with 9 bases separating them.

This clone appeared once. The chain recombines TRBV7-2 with TRBJ1-1, with a weak D call TRBD1 (6 bases). CDR1 is SGHTA and CDR2 is FQGNSA in the germline V gene. The V end lost 7 bases, the J end lost 3 bases, and 12 bases lay between the germline ends. CDR3 length: 13 amino acids. The CDR3 protein is CASTGQRYTEAFF. In DNA form, the CDR3 reads TGTGCCAGCACGGGACAACGATACACTGAAGCTTTCTTT.

This sequence joins TRBV6-6 and TRBJ2-5, with 7 bases identical to TRBD2. CDR1 and CDR2 from the germline V gene are MNHNY and SVGAGI (reference sequence). The CDR3 runs 14 residues. V lost 5 bases, J lost 5 bases, and 8 bases stayed unmatched. The CDR3 here is CASSHRQGGETQYF. Here the CDR3 DNA reads TGTGCCAGCAGTCACCGTCAGGGAGGGGAGACCCAGTACTTC.

This clone was counted a few times. The V and J genes are TRBV29-1 and TRBJ1-1; TRBD1 aligns across 7 bases. The CDR3 totals 12 residues. V shed 4 bases, J shed 3 bases, and the junction held 2 bases outside the gene matches. Germline V gene data show CDR1 as SQVTM and CDR2 as ANQGSEA. The CDR3 protein is CSVGQGDTEAFF. The CDR3 coding sequence is TGCAGCGTTGGACAGGGAGACACTGAAGCTTTCTTT. The full variable domain, in which reference TRBV29-1 and TRBJ1-1 provide the parts outside the CDR3, is SAVISQKPSRDICQRGTSLTIQCQVDSQVTMMFWYRQQPGQSLTLIATANQGSEATYESGFVIDKFPISRPNLTFSTLTVSNMSPEDSSIYLCSVGQGDTEAFFGQGTRLTVV.

The chain recombines TRBV6-5 with TRBJ2-3; 11 bases fit TRBD2. The length of the CDR3 is 13 residues. The trim removed 7 bases at V and 5 bases at J, leaving 2 bases unmatched. Germline CDR1 and CDR2: MNHEY and SVGAGI. CDR3: CASKLAGGDTQYF. The DNA for the CDR3 is TGTGCCAGCAAGCTAGCGGGGGGAGATACGCAGTATTTT.

The rearrangement links TRBV14 to TRBJ2-3, with 8 bases fitting TRBD2. Germline V CDR1 and CDR2: SGHDN, FVKESK. Losses at the gene ends were 4 bases for V and 2 bases for J; bases not matched to a gene: 11. This CDR3 is 17 amino acids long. CDR3 bases: TGTGCCAGCAGCCCCCGGACGATAGCGGGGACCACAGATACGCAGTATTTT. Translation: CASSPRTIAGTTDTQYF.

This chain links TRBV5-1 with TRBJ1-4; D possibly corresponds to TRBD1 (6 bases). Germline-derived CDR1 and CDR2 are SGHRS and YFSETQ. Between the trimmed V and J ends, which lost 4 bases and 4 bases, there was a span of 17 bases. The CDR3 contains 16 residues. The CDR3 region is CASSPGTGQLNEKLFF. CDR3 nucleotides: TGCGCCAGCAGCCCAGGTACCGGACAGCTTAATGAAAAACTGTTTTTT.

The rearrangement links TRBV11-3 to TRBJ2-5, with TRBD2 identical over 7 bases. V shed 1 base and J 4 bases; nucleotides not matched to a gene: 6. The germline V gene encodes CDR1 SGHNT and CDR2 YENEEA. CDR3 length equals 15 residues. The CDR3 protein is CASSLGGLAAETQYF. The CDR3 nucleotides read TGTGCCAGCAGCTTAGGTGGGCTAGCGGCAGAGACCCAGTACTTC.

CDR3 nucleotide sequence: TGTGCCACCAGTGACCCAAGCCACTCTAACTATGGCTACACCTTC. Translated, it gives CATSDPSHSNYGYTF. This chain connects TRBV24-1 to TRBJ1-2, with unresolved D. The CDR3 loop spans 15 amino acids. The germline V gene encodes CDR1 KGHDR and CDR2 SFDVKD. With 4 bases removed from V and 0 bases from J, the gap between germline ends came to 11 bases.

The chain carries TRBV18 and TRBJ1-3; 7 bases match TRBD1. The CDR3 runs 18 residues. Unmatched junction bases numbered 10, after V lost 2 bases and J lost 0 bases. CDR1 and CDR2 (germline): KGHSH, LQKENI. The CDR3 DNA sequence: TGTGCCAGCTCACCAATTGCCCCCGGGACAGCCTCTGGAAACACCATATATTTT. Residues: CASSPIAPGTASGNTIYF.

The chain joins TRBV9 to TRBJ2-5, with D perhaps TRBD2 (7 bases). The germline V gene encodes CDR1 SGDLS and CDR2 YYNGEE. V was clipped by 4 bases and J by 5 bases, with 21 bases between them. This CDR3 comprises 16 residues. CDR3 bases: TGTGCCAGCAGCCCGGAAGAGGGGGGGCCTATCGAGACCCAGTACTTC. Translated: CASSPEEGGPIETQYF.

This clone was observed a few times. This chain connects TRBV2 to TRBJ1-2; TRBD1 matches at 7 bases. The CDR3 has 12 amino acids. Germline V CDR1 and CDR2: SNHLY, FYNNEI. Losses at the gene ends were 8 bases for V and 1 base for J; bases not matched to a gene: 1. The CDR3 reads CASGDSNYGYTF. CDR3 in DNA: TGTGCCAGCGGGGACAGTAACTATGGCTACACCTTC.

The chain links TRBV4-2 to TRBJ1-5; D unresolved. The length of the CDR3 is 16 residues. V gave up 0 bases and J gave up 7 bases, with 16 bases separating them. CDR1 is LGHNA and CDR2 is YNFKEQ in the germline V gene. The CDR3 DNA reads as TGTGCCAGCAGCCAAGATCTTAGAGGGCAAGGGCAGCCCCAGCATTTT. Amino acid sequence: CASSQDLRGQGQPQHF.

This clone has only a few counts. The rearrangement uses TRBV4-2 and TRBJ2-7; TRBD1 matches at 8 bases. The CDR3 spans 15 residues. Losses at the gene ends were 1 base for V and 3 bases for J; bases not matched to a gene: 5. Germline V gives CDR1 LGHNA, CDR2 YNFKEQ. CDR3 sequence: CASSQVTGGYYEQYF. The CDR3, as DNA: TGTGCCAGCAGCCAAGTTACAGGGGGGTACTACGAGCAGTACTTC.

A few counts support this clone. The V gene is TRBV6-5, the J gene TRBJ2-1, with 11 bases fitting TRBD1. The germline V gene has CDR1 MNHEY and CDR2 SVGAGI. V lost 0 bases to trimming and J lost 8 bases; unmatched junction nucleotides: 6. The length of the CDR3 is 16 residues. DNA for the CDR3: TGTGCCAGCAGTTACTCGACCGGGACAGGGGGTTATGAGCAGTTCTTC. Its protein is CASSYSTGTGGYEQFF.

The chain joins TRBV3-1 (or the pseudogene TRBV3-2) to TRBJ2-3, with TRBD2 identical over 9 bases. Germline-derived CDR1 and CDR2 are LGHDT and YNNKEL (reference sequence). This CDR3 is 15 amino acids long. V was clipped by 3 bases and J by 5 bases; unmatched bases: 6. For the CDR3, the DNA is TGTGCCAGCAGCCACGCGGGGGGGCGTGGAGATACGCAGTATTTT. Encoded protein: CASSHAGGRGDTQYF.

The chain combines TRBV30 with TRBJ1-1, with D uncertain. This CDR3 is 13 amino acids long. Germline lookup yields CDR1 GTSNPN and CDR2 SVGIG (reference sequence). Trimming cost V 4 bases and J 5 bases, with 14 bases left between them. DNA of the CDR3: TGTGCCTGGACGGTCTCGGTATCGACTGAAGCTTTCTTT. As protein: CAWTVSVSTEAFF.